The T cell receptor (beta chain) described here comes from a study of somatic mutations in cytotoxic T cells in rheumatoid arthritis. V was pared by 2 bases and J by 4 bases, with 12 bases of the junction left unmatched. The CDR3 runs 16 residues. Germline assignment: CDR1 SQVTM and CDR2 ANQGSEA. TCRdb's copy holds only in-frame clones and misses some; the assay was immunoSEQ multiplex PCR. The sample yields about 6,700 clones, approximately 70% seen once. This receptor was identified in a man aged 40-50 years in good health. This chain joins TRBV29-1 and TRBJ1-1, with TRBD1 matching over 8 bases. Sequencing was done on a sample of CD8+ T cells sorted from blood. For the CDR3, the DNA is TGCAGCGTTGAAAGCCGCCAGGGGGCTGTAATCACTGAAGCTTTCTTT. Protein sequence: CSVESRQGAVITEAFF.